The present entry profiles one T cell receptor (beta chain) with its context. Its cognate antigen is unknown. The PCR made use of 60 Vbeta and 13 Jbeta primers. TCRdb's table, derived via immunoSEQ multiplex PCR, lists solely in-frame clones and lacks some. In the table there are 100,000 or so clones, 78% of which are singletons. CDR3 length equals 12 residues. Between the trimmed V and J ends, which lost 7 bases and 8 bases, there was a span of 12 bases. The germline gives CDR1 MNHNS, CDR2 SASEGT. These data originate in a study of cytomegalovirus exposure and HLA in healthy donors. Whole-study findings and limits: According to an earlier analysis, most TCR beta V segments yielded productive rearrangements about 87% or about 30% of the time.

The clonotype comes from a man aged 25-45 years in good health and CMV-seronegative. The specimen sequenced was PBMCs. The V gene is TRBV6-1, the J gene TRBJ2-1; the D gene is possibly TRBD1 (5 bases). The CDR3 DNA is TGTGCCAGCACTACCGACAGCTATGAGCAGTTCTTC. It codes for CASTTDSYEQFF.